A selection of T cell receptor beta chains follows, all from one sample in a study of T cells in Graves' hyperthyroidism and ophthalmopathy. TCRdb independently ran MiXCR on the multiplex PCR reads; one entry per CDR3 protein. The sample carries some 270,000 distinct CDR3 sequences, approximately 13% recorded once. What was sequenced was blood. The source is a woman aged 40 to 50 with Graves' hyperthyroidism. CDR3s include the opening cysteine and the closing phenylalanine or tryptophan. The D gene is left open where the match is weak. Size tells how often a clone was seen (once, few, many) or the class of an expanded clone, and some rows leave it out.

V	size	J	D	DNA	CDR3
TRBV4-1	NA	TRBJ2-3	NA	TGCGCCAGCAGCCAAGTACGTAGCGGTACAGATACGCAGTATTTT	CASSQVRSGTDTQYF
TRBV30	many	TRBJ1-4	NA	TGTGCCTGGAGGAAGGAGTGGGAAAAACTGTTTTTT	CAWRKEWEKLFF
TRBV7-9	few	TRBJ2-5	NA	TGTGCCAGCAGCTTAGCATCGGCTAGCTGGGAGACCCAGTACTTC	CASSLASASWETQYF
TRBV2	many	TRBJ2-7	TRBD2	TGTGCCAGCAGTTCACTAGCGGGAGAGGTGGTATACGAGCAGTACTTC	CASSSLAGEVVYEQYF
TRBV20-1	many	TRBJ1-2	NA	TGCAGTGGCGGACATTCTAACTATGGCTACACCTTC	CSGGHSNYGYTF
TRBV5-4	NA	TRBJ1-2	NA	TGTGCCAGCAGCTTGGGGGACAACTATGGCTACACCTTC	CASSLGDNYGYTF
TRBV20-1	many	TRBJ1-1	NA	TGCAGTGCTAGAGAAGGGGATGGGAGGTACACTGAAGCTTTCTTT	CSAREGDGRYTEAFF
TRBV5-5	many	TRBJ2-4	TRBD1	TGTGCCAGCAGCCAGGGACAGGGTACCAAAAACATTCAGTACTTC	CASSQGQGTKNIQYF
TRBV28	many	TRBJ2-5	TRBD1	TGTGCCAGCAGTTTGGGGGGGACAGGGGGCCCGTGGCCCCAGTACTTC	CASSLGGTGGPWPQYF
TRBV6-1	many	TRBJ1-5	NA	TGTGCCAGCAGATTACAGTGGAATCAGCCCCAGCATTTT	CASRLQWNQPQHF
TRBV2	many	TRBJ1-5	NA	TGTGCCAGCAGTAGGGTGAATAGCAATCAGCCCCAGCATTTT	CASSRVNSNQPQHF
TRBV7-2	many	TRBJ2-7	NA	TGTGCCAGCAGCCACCGAGGGTCCTACGAGCAGTACTTC	CASSHRGSYEQYF
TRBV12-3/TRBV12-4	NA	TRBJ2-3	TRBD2	TGTGCCAGCAGTCCCCGAGTAGCGGGAGCTGATACGCAGTATTTT	CASSPRVAGADTQYF
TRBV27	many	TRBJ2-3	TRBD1	TGTGCCAGCGGTGGACAGGGCGGCACAGATACGCAGTATTTT	CASGGQGGTDTQYF
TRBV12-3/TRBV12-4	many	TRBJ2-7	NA	TGTGCCAGCAGCTCCGGGATTTTTCACTACGAGCAGTACTTC	CASSSGIFHYEQYF
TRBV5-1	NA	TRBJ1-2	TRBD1	TGCGCCAGCAGCACCACAGGGGGCTTAGGATCTAGGGATGGCTACACCTTC	CASSTTGGLGSRDGYTF
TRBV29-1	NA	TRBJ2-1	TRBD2	TGCAGCGTTGAAGGCGTATCTTCGAGCGGGGTTCGGGTTAATGAGCAGTTCTTC	CSVEGVSSSGVRVNEQFF
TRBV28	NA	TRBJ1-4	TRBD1	TGTGCCAGCAGCCCGACAGGGGTAGGAGAAAAACTGTTTTTT	CASSPTGVGEKLFF
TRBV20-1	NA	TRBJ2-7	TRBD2	TGCAGTGCTAGAGCCCCTCGCCGAGGACTAGCGGGCGGTACCTACGAGCAGTACTTC	CSARAPRRGLAGGTYEQYF
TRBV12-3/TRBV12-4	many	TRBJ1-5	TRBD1	TGTGCCAGCAGCCACACAGGGGGCAATCAGCCCCAGCATTTT	CASSHTGGNQPQHF
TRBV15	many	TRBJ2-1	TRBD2	TGTGCCACCAGCAGAGAAGGACTAGCGGGTTACGGTTACAATGAGCAGTTCTTC	CATSREGLAGYGYNEQFF
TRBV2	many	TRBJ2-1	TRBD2	TGTGCCAGCAGTGAAGGACTAGCGCAGTTCTTC	CASSEGLAQFF
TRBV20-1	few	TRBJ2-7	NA	TGCAGTCCGGGCAGAGACTACGAGCAGTACTTC	CSPGRDYEQYF
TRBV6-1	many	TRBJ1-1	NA	TGTGCCAGCAGTGAAGAGGGGAGTACTGAAGCTTTCTTT	CASSEEGSTEAFF
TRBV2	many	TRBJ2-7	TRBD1	TGTGCCAGCACCCGGGACAGGGGGCTCTACGAGCAGTACTTC	CASTRDRGLYEQYF